The entry below describes one TCR beta chain. Some clones are missing from TCRdb's copy, which holds only in-frame ones; the method was immunoSEQ multiplex PCR. The table includes about 150,000 clones, 85% to 90% detected once. These data originate in a study of blood T cell repertoires in COVID-19. The CDR3 contains 17 residues. The germline CDR1 and CDR2 sequences are KGHSH and LQKENI. Trimming at V came to 5 bases and at J to 4 bases, leaving 12 bases not matched to a gene. Source material: peripheral blood. This rearrangement joins TRBV18 to TRBJ2-3; 10 positions match TRBD1. This receptor was taken from a man aged 18 to 30 with COVID-19, enrolled during active disease. The CDR3 nucleotides are TGTGCCAGCTCATCTGCATTCCGGGACAGGGGTTCAGATACGCAGTATTTT. This sequence encodes CASSSAFRDRGSDTQYF.